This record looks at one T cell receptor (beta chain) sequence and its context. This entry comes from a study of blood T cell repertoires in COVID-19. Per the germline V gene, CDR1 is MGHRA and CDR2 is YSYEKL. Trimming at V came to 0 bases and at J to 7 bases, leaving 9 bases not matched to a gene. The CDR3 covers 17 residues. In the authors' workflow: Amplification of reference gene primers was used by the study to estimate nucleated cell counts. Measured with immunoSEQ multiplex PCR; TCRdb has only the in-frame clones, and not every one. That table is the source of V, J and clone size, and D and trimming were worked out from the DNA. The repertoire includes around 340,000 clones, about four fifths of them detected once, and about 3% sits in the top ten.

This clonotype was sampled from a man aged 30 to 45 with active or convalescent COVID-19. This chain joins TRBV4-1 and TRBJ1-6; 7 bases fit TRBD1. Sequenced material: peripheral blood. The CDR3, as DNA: TGCGCCAGCAGCCAAGATAGGGGGCTCTCGGGGAATTCACCCCTCCACTTT. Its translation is CASSQDRGLSGNSPLHF.